Listed here are 25 T cell receptor beta chains from one sample, sequenced in a study of response to subunit inactivated influenza vaccine. MiXCR was run by TCRdb on the RT-PCR reads, yielding one entry per CDR3 protein. This sample carries just over 300,000 distinct CDR3 sequences, 21% of them seen once, and the ten largest clones take roughly a tenth. The sequencing used PBMCs from blood, collected less than 22 months after vaccination. The source is a man between 50 and 75 years old who received an inactivated influenza vaccine.

This clonotype was recorded a few times. The V call is TRBV10-3, the J call TRBJ2-1; 8 bases line up with TRBD2. J lost 8 bases, V lost 5 bases, and 5 bases had no gene match. CDR1 is ENHRY, CDR2 SYGVKD, per germline. This CDR3 contains 13 residues. The CDR3 DNA follows: TGTGCCATCAGTAAGCGGGAGCGGGATGAGCAGTTCTTC. It is translated as CAISKRERDEQFF.

In this sample, this clonotype turned up a few times. V and J are TRBV14 and TRBJ1-6; maybe TRBD1 (6 bases). Trimming stripped 3 bases from V and 5 bases from J, with 11 bases between. The CDR3 has 15 amino acids. Germline V gives CDR1 SGHDN, CDR2 FVKESK. CDR3 in amino acids: CASSHGQQHNSPLHF. CDR3 nucleotide sequence: TGTGCCAGCAGCCATGGACAGCAACATAATTCACCCCTCCACTTT.

This clonotype was counted ten times or more. The rearrangement links TRBV28 to TRBJ1-1; TRBD1 is a possible D gene (5 bases). Trimming shortened V by 3 bases and J by 10 bases, and 15 bases separated the two germline ends. Germline V CDR1 and CDR2: MDHEN, SYDVKM. The CDR3 runs 13 residues. The DNA for the CDR3 is TGTGCCAGCAGTTTTGACCTGACAGTGAGAGCTTTCTTT. This encodes CASSFDLTVRAFF.

This clonotype was observed at least ten times. The chain's CDR3 is CASSLVGTTLSGEKLFF. The DNA for the CDR3 is TGTGCCAGCAGTTTAGTTGGGACCACCTTATCGGGTGAAAAACTGTTTTTT. The rearrangement uses TRBV28 and TRBJ1-4, with D perhaps matching TRBD1 (5 bases). This CDR3 comprises 17 residues. The V end lost 2 bases, the J end lost 7 bases, and 20 bases lay between the germline ends. The germline V gene encodes CDR1 MDHEN and CDR2 SYDVKM.

The J gene is TRBJ2-7, the V gene TRBV12-3 or TRBV12-4, with 7 bases identical to TRBD2. V trimming: 6 bases; J trimming: 2 bases; junction bases outside the gene matches: 7. The CDR3 runs to 14 residues. The CDR3 sequence: CASSSPGGTYEQYF. CDR3 nucleotides: TGTGCCAGCAGCTCACCGGGAGGAACCTACGAGCAGTACTTC.

The V gene is TRBV7-8, the J gene TRBJ2-1; perhaps TRBD1 as D (5 bases). This CDR3 is 17 amino acids long. V lost 2 bases, J lost 1 base, and 15 bases lay in between. CDR1 and CDR2 from the germline V gene are SGHVS and FQNEAQ. The CDR3 region has the DNA TGTGCCAGCAGCTTAAGTTGGGGCTCTAGTTCCTACAATGAGCAGTTCTTC. This translates into CASSLSWGSSSYNEQFF.

The chain recombines TRBV7-9 with TRBJ1-2; 7 bases line up with TRBD1. The CDR3 consists of 13 residues. Germline V gene lookup returns CDR1 SEHNR and CDR2 FQNEAQ (reference sequence). With V trimmed by 5 bases and J by 8 bases, 8 bases remained unmatched. CDR3 in DNA: TGTGCCAGCAGCCCGACAGGGACTGTCGGCTACACCTTC. Translating it yields CASSPTGTVGYTF.

The rearrangement uses TRBV6-5 and TRBJ1-1; D is undetermined. Trimming shortened V by 4 bases and J by 0 bases, and 6 bases separated the two germline ends. Per the germline V gene, CDR1 is MNHEY and CDR2 is SVGAGI. This CDR3 has 13 residues. In DNA, the CDR3 is TGTGCCAGCAGTTCCTTTTTGAACACTGAAGCTTTCTTT. It encodes CASSSFLNTEAFF.

This clonotype has just a few counts. The chain has TRBV4-1 and TRBJ2-1; D is possibly TRBD2 (6 bases). Per the germline V gene, CDR1 is MGHRA and CDR2 is YSYEKL. The CDR3 sequence is 16 residues long. V lost 4 bases to trimming and J lost 3 bases, with 16 bases between them. CDR3 sequence: CASSLRPGTFYNEQFF. The CDR3 DNA reads TGCGCCAGCAGCCTTCGTCCCGGGACTTTCTACAATGAGCAGTTCTTC.

This sequence joins TRBV10-3 and TRBJ2-1; D is possibly TRBD1 or TRBD2 (5 bases each). This CDR3 comprises 15 residues. Germline V gene sequence: CDR1 ENHRY, CDR2 SYGVKD. Between the trimmed V and J ends, which lost 2 bases and 2 bases, there was a span of 10 bases. The CDR3 sequence: CAISEEGMPYNEQFF. The CDR3 nucleotides are TGTGCCATCAGTGAGGAGGGGATGCCCTACAATGAGCAGTTCTTC.

J is TRBJ2-5 and V is TRBV27, with 11 bases fitting TRBD1. The ends lost 6 bases at V and 5 bases at J; junction bases unmatched: 14. This CDR3 is built from 17 residues. From germline, CDR1 is MNHEY and CDR2 SMNVEV (reference sequence). This CDR3 reads CASSSNWRTGGLETQYF. The DNA of the CDR3 is TGTGCCAGCAGCTCCAACTGGCGGACAGGGGGCCTTGAGACCCAGTACTTC.

The rearrangement links TRBV28 to TRBJ2-2, with D maybe TRBD2 (7 bases). V lost 7 bases, J lost 3 bases, and 18 bases lay in between. Germline loops: CDR1 MDHEN, CDR2 SYDVKM. The CDR3 is 16 amino acids. The CDR3 nucleotides are TGTGCCAGCACCCTGAGGGGGGGCCGGGACACCGGGGAGCTGTTTTTT. Its translation: CASTLRGGRDTGELFF.

This clonotype was seen more than once but under ten times. The chain links TRBV7-9 to TRBJ2-3, with unresolved D. The CDR3 loop spans 15 amino acids. V lost 4 bases to trimming and J lost 0 bases, with 11 bases between them. CDR1 is SEHNR, CDR2 FQNEAQ, per germline (reference sequence). The chain's CDR3 is CASSYFQDSTDTQYF. The DNA for the CDR3 is TGTGCCAGCAGCTATTTTCAGGACAGCACAGATACGCAGTATTTT.

This clonotype was picked up a small number of times. The V gene is TRBV7-2, the J gene TRBJ2-3, with D possibly being TRBD1 (5 bases). The CDR3 is 16 amino acids. CDR1 and CDR2 (germline): SGHTA, FQGNSA. Trimming removed 1 base at V and 2 bases at J, with 13 bases between. CDR3 loop: CASSLGGVYSTDTQYF. The CDR3, as DNA: TGTGCCAGCAGCTTAGGGGGCGTCTACTCCACAGATACGCAGTATTTT.

The gene calls are TRBV12-3 or TRBV12-4 and TRBJ2-5; the match to TRBD2 covers 11 bases. The CDR3 sequence is 15 residues long. The V and J ends lost 5 bases and 5 bases, in that order; junction bases with no gene match: 7. CDR3 in DNA: TGTGCCAGCAGTCTGACTAGCGGGGATACGGAGACCCAGTACTTC. It yields the protein CASSLTSGDTETQYF.

This clonotype has only a few counts. Here the CDR3 reads CASSQAERENQPQHF. The CDR3 bases are TGCGCCAGCAGCCAAGCGGAGAGGGAGAATCAGCCCCAGCATTTT. V is TRBV4-1 and J is TRBJ1-5; the D is unclear. Germline CDR1 and CDR2: MGHRA and YSYEKL. V lost 1 base to trimming and J lost 4 bases, with 11 bases between them. The CDR3 extends over 15 amino acids.

This clonotype was observed a handful of times. V and J are TRBV28 and TRBJ1-6, with TRBD1 as a possible D gene (6 bases). The CDR3 has 15 amino acids. Deletions cut 5 bases from V and 5 bases from J, with 13 bases between. CDR1 is MDHEN and CDR2 is SYDVKM in the germline V gene. The CDR3 DNA reads TGTGCCAGCAGTCCAGGCGACAGGAATAATTCACCCCTCCACTTT. Its protein product is CASSPGDRNNSPLHF.

The rearrangement joins TRBV11-2 to TRBJ1-6; 9 bases are shared with TRBD1. The CDR3 is 20 residues long. CDR1 and CDR2 from the germline V gene are SGHAT and FQNNGV. V trimming: 2 bases; J trimming: 0 bases; junction bases outside the gene matches: 11. DNA for the CDR3: TGTGCCAGCAGCTTAAAATGGACAGGGGCCTCCAGCTCCTATAATTCACCCCTCCACTTT. The encoded protein is CASSLKWTGASSSYNSPLHF.

To note about this clonotype: The junction shows a germline mismatch at one end, possibly a read error. The chain links TRBV10-3 to TRBJ2-6, with D perhaps TRBD1 (5 bases). Germline CDR1 is ENHRY and CDR2 is SYGVKD. The CDR3 length is 12 residues. Here the CDR3 reads CAIGAGANILTF. Here the CDR3 DNA reads TGTGCCATCGGCGCTGGGGCCAACATCCTGACTTTC.

In its sample, this clonotype was seen a few times. The genes are TRBV7-9 and TRBJ1-2; D is uncertain. V gave up 5 bases and J gave up 2 bases, with 12 bases separating them. CDR1 is SEHNR, CDR2 FQNEAQ, per germline (reference sequence). The CDR3 extends over 14 amino acids. As DNA, the CDR3 is TGTGCCAGCAGCACCCACCGTCCCAACTATGGCTACACCTTC. It translates to CASSTHRPNYGYTF.

The chain combines TRBV6-1 with TRBJ1-5, with 7 bases matching TRBD1. V was clipped by 2 bases and J by 1 base; unmatched bases: 5. The CDR3 sequence is 16 residues long. Germline V gene data show CDR1 as MNHNS and CDR2 as SASEGT. CDR3 bases: TGTGCCAGCAGTGAATCGACAGGGACCAGCAATCAGCCCCAGCATTTT. Amino acids: CASSESTGTSNQPQHF.

There are a few counts of this clonotype. V is TRBV19 and J is TRBJ1-6, with TRBD1 matching over 7 bases. After removal of 3 bases from V and 9 bases from J, the junction contained 8 bases not matched to a gene. This CDR3 comprises 15 residues. Germline loops: CDR1 LNHDA, CDR2 SQIVND (reference sequence). Written as DNA, the CDR3 is TGTGCCAGTAGTATCCAACAGGGGCTTGGTTCACCCCTCCACTTT. The encoded protein is CASSIQQGLGSPLHF.

This clonotype has just a few counts. A read error may produce the germline difference seen at one junction end. The chain links TRBV18 to TRBJ2-3; possibly TRBD1 for D (6 bases). CDR3 size: 13 residues. The germline CDR1 and CDR2 sequences are KGHSH and LQKENI. DNA for the CDR3: TGTGCCGGGGGCTATGAACGCACAGATACGCAGTATTTC. Translation: CAGGYERTDTQYF.

The J gene is TRBJ2-3, the V gene TRBV6-2 or TRBV6-3, with no clear D. Germline loops: CDR1 MNHEY, CDR2 SVGEGT. V lost 2 bases and J 4 bases, leaving 10 bases between the germline ends. The CDR3 sequence is 14 residues long. In DNA form, the CDR3 reads TGTGCCAGCAGTTACGACGGCGTGGCAGATACGCAGTATTTT. Translating gives CASSYDGVADTQYF.

J is TRBJ2-7 and V is TRBV12-3 or TRBV12-4, with TRBD1 as a possible D gene (5 bases). V lost 8 bases to trimming and J lost 3 bases, with 11 bases between them. CDR3 size: 12 residues. Here the CDR3 DNA reads TGTGCCAGCGGAAGACAGAACTACGAGCAGTACTTC. As protein: CASGRQNYEQYF.